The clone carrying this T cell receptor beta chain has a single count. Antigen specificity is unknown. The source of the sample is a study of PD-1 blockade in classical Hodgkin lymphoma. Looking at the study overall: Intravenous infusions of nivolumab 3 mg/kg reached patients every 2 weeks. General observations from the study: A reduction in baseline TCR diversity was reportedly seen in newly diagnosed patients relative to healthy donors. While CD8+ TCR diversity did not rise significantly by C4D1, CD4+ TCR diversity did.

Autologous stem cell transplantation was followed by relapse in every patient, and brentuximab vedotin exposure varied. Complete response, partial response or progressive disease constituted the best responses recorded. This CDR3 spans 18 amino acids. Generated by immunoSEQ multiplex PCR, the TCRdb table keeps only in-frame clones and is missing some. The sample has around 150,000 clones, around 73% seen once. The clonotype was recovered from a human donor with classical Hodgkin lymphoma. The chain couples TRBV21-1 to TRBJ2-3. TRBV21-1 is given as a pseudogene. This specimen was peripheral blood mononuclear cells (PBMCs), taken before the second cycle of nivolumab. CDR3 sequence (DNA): TGTGCCAGCAGCCAAAGCCACGGGACCAAACTTTCCGCAGATACGCAGTATTTT. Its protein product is CASSQSHGTKLSADTQYF.